A selection of T cell receptor beta chains follows, all from one sample in a study of cytomegalovirus exposure and HLA in healthy donors. Generated by immunoSEQ multiplex PCR, the TCRdb table keeps only in-frame clones and is missing some. The repertoire holds some 150,000 clones, 82% seen once, with roughly a tenth in the top ten. Sample: PBMCs. These receptors all stem from a man aged 45-60 years in good health and CMV-seropositive. The conserved cysteine and the conserved F or W are not part of the CDR3 here.

J gene	V gene	CDR3 protein
TRBJ1-4	TRBV30	AWSVRGGSRKLF
TRBJ1-2	TRBV5-1	ASSAHRGDYGYT
TRBJ1-2	TRBV6-5	ASSEGGGNYGYT
TRBJ1-2	TRBV18	ASSPGGTGAPYGYT
TRBJ1-1	TRBV19	ASSLQGEAF
TRBJ1-2	TRBV28	ASGYETSNSNYGYT
TRBJ2-5	TRBV5-5	ASSSGTGGETQY
TRBJ2-6	TRBV19	ASRAVDSGANVLT
TRBJ2-1	TRBV9	ASSVEDRGTYNEQF
TRBJ2-7	TRBV10-2	ASTGTTGEQY
TRBJ1-4	TRBV6-1	ASSEPGVEKLF
TRBJ2-1	TRBV5-1	ASSSRTSGAYNEQF
TRBJ1-1	TRBV29-1	SVRTGDTNTEAF
TRBJ2-2	TRBV7-2	ASSSSGGRTGELF
TRBJ1-2	TRBV28	ASRDGGNYGYT
TRBJ2-7	TRBV7-3	ASSSTGGYEQY
TRBJ2-4	TRBV4-1	ASSQGGGLAKNIQY
TRBJ1-2	TRBV4-2	ASSLKDRGEGYT
TRBJ2-1	TRBV29-1	SALGLAGVNEQF
TRBJ1-5	TRBV14	ASSQDSINQPQH
TRBJ2-5	TRBV28	ASSTIREGQETQY
TRBJ1-2	TRBV7-9	ASSLTGQGRDGYT